The 29 T cell receptor beta chains presented below share a single source sample, sequenced in a study of response to subunit inactivated influenza vaccine. TCRdb reprocessed the RT-PCR reads via MiXCR and lists one record per CDR3 protein. This table holds hundreds of thousands of distinct CDR3 sequences, approximately 15% found once. This specimen consisted of CD4+ T cells sorted from PBMCs, obtained roughly 24 months after vaccination. These receptors were collected from a man aged 45 to 75 who received an inactivated influenza vaccine.

This clonotype was observed a handful of times. The chain carries TRBV18 and TRBJ1-2; TRBD1 matches 8 bases. This CDR3 has 15 amino acids. Looked up from germline, CDR1 is KGHSH and CDR2 is LQKENI. Germline trimming cut 2 bases from V and 6 bases from J; bases unmatched to any gene: 8. DNA of the CDR3: TGTGCCAGCTCACCAAAACTAGGGACAGGTGATGGCTACACCTTC. This gives the protein CASSPKLGTGDGYTF.

In its sample, this clonotype was seen many times. The rearrangement joins TRBV20-1 to TRBJ2-1; no clear D. The V gene's germline CDR1 is DFQATT and CDR2 SNEGSKA (reference sequence). The CDR3 spans 12 residues. Trimming cost V 1 base and J 6 bases, with 7 bases left between them. The CDR3 region has the DNA TGCAGTGCTAGAGTGGATATCAATGAGCAGTTCTTC. Residues: CSARVDINEQFF.

The chain joins TRBV12-3 or TRBV12-4 to TRBJ2-2, with TRBD2 matching 9 bases. This CDR3 is 16 amino acids long. V lost 2 bases to trimming and J lost 4 bases; unmatched junction nucleotides: 5. The CDR3 nucleotides are TGTGCCAGCAGTTTATCAGCGGGAGGTTTCACCGGGGAGCTGTTTTTT. Amino acids: CASSLSAGGFTGELFF.

The chain couples TRBV7-2 to TRBJ1-3; D might be TRBD1 (5 bases). The CDR3 has 16 amino acids. Trimming stripped 5 bases from V and 0 bases from J, with 14 bases between. The germline CDR1 and CDR2 sequences are SGHTA and FQGNSA. The CDR3 is CASSLGPLSSGNTIYF. The CDR3 DNA sequence: TGTGCCAGCAGCCTGGGACCGCTGAGCTCTGGAAACACCATATATTTT.

This clonotype occurred a few times. The chain links TRBV4-3 to TRBJ1-5; D not resolved. The CDR3 loop spans 14 amino acids. The V gene's germline CDR1 is LGHNA and CDR2 YSLEER. V was trimmed by 1 base and J by 9 bases, leaving 13 bases between them. The CDR3 DNA reads as TGCGCCAGCAGCCAAGGCCCAATAGCCTCGCCCCAGCATTTT. This codes for CASSQGPIASPQHF.

This clonotype was recorded a few times. V gene TRBV10-3 combines with J gene TRBJ2-1, with TRBD2 identical over 10 bases. J gave up 1 base and V 4 bases, and 7 bases lay outside the gene matches. The CDR3 has 17 amino acids. Per germline, CDR1 ENHRY and CDR2 SYGVKD. CDR3 nucleotide sequence: TGTGCCATCAGTGCTTTGGCTAGCGGGAGTTCCTACAATGAGCAGTTCTTC. This encodes CAISALASGSSYNEQFF.

The chain couples TRBV10-3 to TRBJ2-2; D is perhaps TRBD2 (5 bases). V gave up 0 bases and J gave up 7 bases, with 12 bases separating them. Germline assignment: CDR1 ENHRY and CDR2 SYGVKD. This CDR3 is built from 15 residues. The CDR3 sequence is CAISESADRGGELFF. The CDR3, as DNA: TGTGCCATCAGTGAGTCGGCCGATCGGGGCGGGGAGCTGTTTTTT.

This clonotype has just a few counts. The chain recombines TRBV20-1 with TRBJ2-3; TRBD2 agrees at 9 bases. J lost 3 bases, V lost 6 bases, and 4 bases had no gene match. Germline lookup yields CDR1 DFQATT and CDR2 SNEGSKA (reference sequence). This CDR3 is 13 amino acids long. In nucleotides, the CDR3 is TGCAGTGCCCGCGGGGGGGGTACAGATACGCAGTATTTT. Its translation: CSARGGGTDTQYF.

Regarding this clonotype: Since a much larger clone is just one base distant, this may be a read error. The chain combines TRBV20-1 with TRBJ1-5, with no clear D. The CDR3 sequence is 14 residues long. From germline, CDR1 is DFQATT and CDR2 SNEGSKA (reference sequence). CDR3 amino acids: CSAFETEPNQPLHF. In nucleotides, the CDR3 is TGCAGTGCGTTTGAAACGGAGCCCAATCAGCCCCTGCATTTT.

The chain links TRBV28 to TRBJ1-2; 8 positions match TRBD1. The CDR3 runs 14 residues. Germline V gives CDR1 MDHEN, CDR2 SYDVKM. V was pared by 5 bases and J by 7 bases, with 9 bases of the junction left unmatched. The CDR3 region is CASSPQGAGSGYTF. CDR3 in DNA: TGTGCCAGCAGTCCGCAGGGGGCTGGGAGTGGCTACACCTTC.

V usage is TRBV4-3 and J usage is TRBJ2-1; D is uncertain. Between the trimmed V and J ends, which lost 1 base and 1 base, there was a span of 11 bases. This CDR3 contains 16 residues. Germline-derived CDR1 and CDR2 are LGHNA and YSLEER. For the CDR3, the DNA is TGCGCCAGCAGCCAAGCTTCTCCGGGTTCCTACAATGAGCAGTTCTTC. It specifies CASSQASPGSYNEQFF.

The V call is TRBV7-2, the J call TRBJ1-2; D gene uncertain. From germline, CDR1 is SGHTA and CDR2 FQGNSA. Trimming took off 1 base at V and 2 bases at J, with 8 bases between the two ends. CDR3 length: 14 residues. DNA for the CDR3: TGTGCCAGCAGCTTAGTGGCACCGAACTATGGCTACACCTTC. It translates to CASSLVAPNYGYTF.

There are a few counts of this clonotype. This chain links TRBV11-2 with TRBJ2-1; D unclear. Germline-derived CDR1 and CDR2 are SGHAT and FQNNGV. CDR3 size: 17 residues. With 0 bases removed from V and 0 bases from J, the gap between germline ends came to 12 bases. CDR3 sequence (DNA): TGTGCCAGCAGCTTAGATCTTTTAGCAAGCTCCTACAATGAGCAGTTCTTC. Residues: CASSLDLLASSYNEQFF.

This clonotype was counted many times. This chain uses TRBV3-1 with TRBJ2-3; 7 positions agree with TRBD2. The CDR3 totals 15 residues. V lost 8 bases and J lost 2; bases outside the gene matches: 10. Germline values: CDR1 LGHDT, CDR2 YNNKEL (reference sequence). CDR3 sequence: CASHAGAYPTDTQYF. In DNA form, the CDR3 reads TGTGCCAGCCATGCGGGAGCGTACCCCACAGATACGCAGTATTTT.

This clonotype occurred many times. The J gene is TRBJ2-1, the V gene TRBV24-1; 12 bases line up with TRBD2. V shed 2 bases, J shed 8 bases, and the junction held 6 bases outside the gene matches. CDR1 and CDR2 from the germline V gene are KGHDR and SFDVKD. The CDR3 is 16 residues long. The chain's CDR3 is CATSDSPSGRVDEQFF. In DNA, the CDR3 is TGTGCCACCAGTGATTCCCCTAGCGGGAGGGTCGATGAGCAGTTCTTC.

The rearrangement joins TRBV12-3 or TRBV12-4 to TRBJ2-7; 7 positions match TRBD1. With V trimmed by 6 bases and J by 3 bases, 8 bases remained unmatched. This CDR3 is 14 amino acids long. The CDR3 nucleotides read TGTGCCAGCAGCCCGGGGACAGAGAACTACGAGCAGTACTTC. Residues: CASSPGTENYEQYF.

The chain couples TRBV20-1 to TRBJ2-1; D is ambiguous. Germline V gene sequence: CDR1 DFQATT, CDR2 SNEGSKA (reference sequence). Trimming cost V 6 bases and J 1 base, with 16 bases left between them. The CDR3 runs 15 residues. The chain's CDR3 is CSARQGLPSYNEQFF. The CDR3 DNA reads TGCAGTGCCAGGCAAGGGCTCCCTTCCTACAATGAGCAGTTCTTC.

This clonotype was seen more than once but under ten times. The genes are TRBV6-5 and TRBJ2-1; D unresolved. V was clipped by 6 bases and J by 10 bases, with 13 bases between them. This CDR3 comprises 12 residues. Germline CDR1 is MNHEY and CDR2 is SVGAGI. The CDR3 DNA reads as TGTGCCAGCAGCAAGGGCCCACAGGAGCAGTTCTTC. This encodes CASSKGPQEQFF.

The V gene is TRBV10-3, the J gene TRBJ1-1; 8 nucleotides match TRBD1. The J segment lost 4 bases and the V segment lost 7 bases, leaving 11 bases of the junction unmatched. CDR1 is ENHRY and CDR2 is SYGVKD in the germline V gene. The CDR3 consists of 15 residues. In DNA, the CDR3 is TGTGCCATCACCGACAGGGGATTGGGAAGCACTGAAGCTTTCTTT. This codes for CAITDRGLGSTEAFF.

V is TRBV25-1 and J is TRBJ1-1; no clear D gene. CDR1 MGHDK and CDR2 SYGVNS come from the germline V gene. V gave up 3 bases and J gave up 6 bases, with 11 bases separating them. The CDR3 is made up of 13 amino acids. DNA for the CDR3: TGTGCCAGCAGTGACCATGGACTGTCTGAAGCTTTCTTT. Protein: CASSDHGLSEAFF. Full variable domain (missing parts from reference TRBV25-1 and TRBJ1-1): EADIYQTPRYLVIGTGKKITLECSQTMGHDKMYWYQQDPGMELHLIHYSYGVNSTEKGDLSSESTVSRIRTEHFPLTLESARPSHTSQYLCASSDHGLSEAFFGQGTRLTVV.

This clonotype appeared a few times. The chain carries TRBV7-9 and TRBJ2-7, with unresolved D. Trimming pared 0 bases from V and 2 bases from J, leaving 14 bases between. Germline V lookup: CDR1 SEHNR, CDR2 FQNEAQ (reference sequence). This CDR3 spans 16 amino acids. In nucleotides, the CDR3 is TGTGCCAGCAGCTTAGCGGGTACAGTTATAGCCTACGAGCAGTACTTC. Protein sequence: CASSLAGTVIAYEQYF.

This clonotype was recorded many times. The chain links TRBV5-1 to TRBJ2-1, with unresolved D. The CDR3 extends over 12 amino acids. V was clipped by 0 bases and J by 4 bases, with 2 bases between them. Per germline, CDR1 SGHRS and CDR2 YFSETQ. The chain's CDR3 is CASSLVYNEQFF. The CDR3 coding sequence is TGCGCCAGCAGCTTGGTTTACAATGAGCAGTTCTTC.

The rearrangement joins TRBV11-2 to TRBJ2-1; a possible D gene is TRBD1 (5 bases). The V gene's germline CDR1 is SGHAT and CDR2 FQNNGV. V lost 8 bases to trimming and J lost 10 bases, with 15 bases between them. There are 12 residues in the CDR3. CDR3 residues: CASFGRVGEQFF. CDR3 bases: TGTGCCAGCTTTGGCAGGGTGGGAGAGCAGTTCTTC.

This clonotype was counted between two and nine times. This sequence joins TRBV11-1 and TRBJ1-1; D is uncertain. Trimming cost V 5 bases and J 6 bases, with 13 bases left between them. The germline V gene encodes CDR1 SGHAT and CDR2 FQDESV (reference sequence). The CDR3 has 13 amino acids. This CDR3 reads CASSVRKSPEAFF. CDR3 DNA: TGTGCCAGCAGCGTCCGAAAAAGCCCTGAAGCTTTCTTT.

This clonotype has just a few counts. The gene calls are TRBV10-3 and TRBJ2-6; D call uncertain. CDR1 and CDR2 (germline): ENHRY, SYGVKD. The V gene lost 4 bases and the J gene lost 2 bases, with 0 bases spanning the gap. This CDR3 is 12 amino acids long. The chain's CDR3 is CAISAGANVLTF. CDR3 nucleotide sequence: TGTGCCATCAGTGCTGGGGCCAACGTCCTGACTTTC.

The chain carries TRBV20-1 and TRBJ2-7; the D gene is possibly TRBD1 (6 bases). This CDR3 has 14 residues. Trimming left V 0 bases short and J 2 bases short, with 11 bases between. Germline CDR1 is DFQATT and CDR2 is SNEGSKA (reference sequence). CDR3 DNA: TGCAGTGCTAGAGATCTCGCAGGGGCCTACGAGCAGTACTTC. It is translated as CSARDLAGAYEQYF.

The gene calls are TRBV7-2 and TRBJ2-3; TRBD2 is a possible D gene (6 bases). The length of the CDR3 is 15 residues. The germline V and J ends were trimmed by 5 bases and 0 bases, with 12 bases remaining between them. The germline V gene has CDR1 SGHTA and CDR2 FQGNSA. CDR3 region: CASSPIGTSTDTQYF. The CDR3 DNA reads TGTGCCAGCAGCCCGATTGGGACTAGCACAGATACGCAGTATTTT.

The CDR3 protein is CSVGITGSSYEQYF. The CDR3 nucleotides are TGCAGCGTTGGCATCACAGGGAGCTCCTACGAGCAGTACTTC. The genes are TRBV29-1 and TRBJ2-7, with D tentatively TRBD1 (6 bases). This CDR3 is built from 14 residues. Germline lookup yields CDR1 SQVTM and CDR2 ANQGSEA. The ends were cut back, 4 bases at V and 0 bases at J, with 13 bases in the middle.

This clonotype was detected only a few times. This chain joins TRBV20-1 and TRBJ2-5; D possibly corresponds to TRBD2 (6 bases). CDR1 DFQATT and CDR2 SNEGSKA come from the germline V gene (reference sequence). Trimming stripped 6 bases from V and 2 bases from J, with 13 bases between. The CDR3 has 13 residues. The CDR3 spells CSASRTKQETQYF. In DNA, the CDR3 is TGCAGTGCCTCAAGGACTAAACAAGAGACCCAGTACTTC.